These 11 T cell receptor beta chains originate from one sample sequenced in a study of blood T cell repertoires in COVID-19. Produced via immunoSEQ multiplex PCR; TCRdb's table is partial and in-frame only. Among roughly 110,000 clones, more than 85% were seen once, and the ten largest hold 15% to 20%. Sequencing used peripheral blood. The receptors were gathered from a human donor with acute or convalescent COVID-19. The donor label of this sample is uncertain.

This chain links TRBV7-2 with TRBJ1-1; TRBD1 matches 10 bases. In germline, CDR1 is SGHTA, CDR2 FQGNSA. V dropped 5 bases and J dropped 10; count of bases not matched to a gene: 13. The CDR3 runs to 15 residues. In DNA, the CDR3 is TGTGCCAGCAGCCCCATACACGGACAGGGGGGGCGAGCTTTCTTT. As protein: CASSPIHGQGGRAFF.

V and J are TRBV5-4 and TRBJ2-5; 8 bases match TRBD2. CDR1 and CDR2 from the germline V gene are SGHNT and YYREEE (reference sequence). V lost 7 bases and J lost 3; bases outside the gene matches: 5. The CDR3 totals 13 residues. The CDR3 DNA reads TGTGCCAGCGGAGCGGGGGTTAAAGAGACCCAGTACTTC. Residues: CASGAGVKETQYF.

The V gene is TRBV4-2, the J gene TRBJ1-2, with a weak D call TRBD1 (5 bases). This CDR3 has 13 amino acids. Trimming removed 3 bases at V and 4 bases at J, with 9 bases between. Germline CDR1 reads LGHNA; CDR2 reads YNFKEQ. The CDR3 here is CASSQDTFYGYTF. CDR3 in DNA: TGTGCCAGCAGCCAGGACACATTCTATGGCTACACCTTC.

V usage is TRBV9 and J usage is TRBJ2-3; tentatively, D is TRBD2 (7 bases). The CDR3 loop spans 16 amino acids. Germline V CDR1 and CDR2: SGDLS, YYNGEE. V was shortened by 0 bases and J by 2 bases, with 13 bases between the two germline ends. CDR3 sequence (DNA): TGTGCCAGCAGCGTAGATGGGGGGGCCCTCACAGATACGCAGTATTTT. Translating it yields CASSVDGGALTDTQYF.

The chain combines TRBV5-1 with TRBJ1-1, with D unresolved. Germline CDR1 and CDR2: SGHRS and YFSETQ. V lost 3 bases and J lost 1, with 13 bases in between. The CDR3 consists of 15 residues. The CDR3 nucleotides are TGCGCCAGCAGCTCCGGAGGAGGGCGGAACACTGAAGCTTTCTTT. This sequence encodes CASSSGGGRNTEAFF.

The chain recombines TRBV19 with TRBJ2-1; the D gene is possibly TRBD1 (6 bases). The CDR3 totals 15 residues. V gave up 3 bases and J gave up 6 bases, with 15 bases separating them. Germline assignment: CDR1 LNHDA and CDR2 SQIVND (reference sequence). In DNA form, the CDR3 reads TGTGCCAGTAGTATTACAGGGAACGGCCGCAATGAGCAGTTCTTC. It yields the protein CASSITGNGRNEQFF.

The chain has TRBV6-6 and TRBJ2-3; D remains unclear. V gave up 0 bases and J gave up 6 bases, with 4 bases separating them. This CDR3 comprises 12 residues. Germline values: CDR1 MNHNY, CDR2 SVGAGI (reference sequence). CDR3 nucleotide sequence: TGTGCCAGCAGTTACTCCGGTGATACGCAGTATTTT. This sequence encodes CASSYSGDTQYF.

The chain recombines TRBV7-9 with TRBJ2-2; TRBD2 matches 9 bases. The CDR3 covers 14 residues. The V gene end was trimmed by 5 bases and the J gene end by 3 bases; junction bases not matched to a gene: 1. Germline CDR1 and CDR2: SEHNR and FQNEAQ (reference sequence). CDR3 sequence reads: CASSRGGDTGELFF. The CDR3 nucleotides are TGTGCCAGCAGCCGCGGGGGGGACACCGGGGAGCTGTTTTTT.

The rearrangement uses TRBV28 and TRBJ2-6; D not resolved. The V gene lost 8 bases and the J gene lost 0 bases, with 11 bases spanning the gap. Germline values: CDR1 MDHEN, CDR2 SYDVKM. The CDR3 has 15 amino acids. CDR3 in amino acids: CASLSRGSGANVLTF. The CDR3, as DNA: TGTGCCAGCCTCTCTCGCGGCTCTGGGGCCAACGTCCTGACTTTC.

V usage is TRBV5-4 and J usage is TRBJ1-2; 12 nucleotides agree with TRBD1. V trimming: 3 bases; J trimming: 1 base; junction bases outside the gene matches: 10. Germline V gene data show CDR1 as SGHNT and CDR2 as YYREEE (reference sequence). The CDR3 is made up of 18 amino acids. CDR3 region: CASSSPPGQGARNYGYTF. Here the CDR3 DNA reads TGTGCCAGCAGCTCTCCTCCGGGACAGGGGGCGCGTAACTATGGCTACACCTTC.

The V call is TRBV7-2, the J call TRBJ2-7; the D is unclear. V dropped 1 base and J dropped 0 bases, with 7 bases sitting between them. The CDR3 spans 14 residues. Per the germline V gene, CDR1 is SGHTA and CDR2 is FQGNSA. CDR3 coding DNA: TGTGCCAGCAGCTTAGACTCGATCTCCTACGAGCAGTACTTC. It encodes CASSLDSISYEQYF.